These 7 T cell receptor beta chains were sequenced from one sample in a study of cytomegalovirus exposure and HLA in healthy donors. The protocol was immunoSEQ multiplex PCR, while the TCRdb copy is restricted to in-frame clones and leaves out a portion. Found here are roughly 150,000 clones, roughly 79% of them singletons; the top ten hold approximately 30%. Sequenced sample: PBMCs. The receptors stem from a man aged 25-40 years in good health and CMV-seropositive.

This chain joins TRBV27 and TRBJ2-1; D is possibly TRBD1 (5 bases). CDR1 is MNHEY, CDR2 SMNVEV, per germline (reference sequence). The V end was cut by 2 bases, the J end by 7 bases, with 6 bases between. CDR3 length equals 12 residues. This CDR3 reads CASSLNRNEQFF. CDR3 in DNA: TGTGCCAGCAGTTTAAACAGGAATGAGCAGTTCTTC.

CDR3 nucleotides: TGTGCCAGCAGTCGGTCGGGACAGGGCAATGAGCAGTTCTTC. Amino acids: CASSRSGQGNEQFF. The rearrangement links TRBV6-5 to TRBJ2-1; TRBD1 matches at 9 bases. The CDR3 is 14 amino acids. The V and J ends lost 5 bases and 6 bases, in that order; junction bases with no gene match: 5. The germline V gene has CDR1 MNHEY and CDR2 SVGAGI.

This chain joins TRBV20-1 and TRBJ1-2, with D possibly TRBD1 on 5 matching bases. This CDR3 has 11 amino acids. Germline V lookup: CDR1 DFQATT, CDR2 SNEGSKA (reference sequence). Trimming shortened V by 5 bases and J by 4 bases, and 8 bases separated the two germline ends. In DNA, the CDR3 is TGCAGTGCTTACGGGGGCTATGGCTACACCTTC. Its protein product is CSAYGGYGYTF.

The chain carries TRBV7-6 and TRBJ1-1, with a possible D match to TRBD1 (5 bases). Per the germline V gene, CDR1 is SGHVS and CDR2 is FNYEAQ. CDR3 size: 14 residues. The germline V and J ends were trimmed by 3 bases and 1 base, with 9 bases remaining between them. The CDR3 bases are TGTGCCAGCAGCTTTTGGGGCGAGAACACTGAAGCTTTCTTT. It encodes CASSFWGENTEAFF.

This clone was detected once. The chain couples TRBV18 to TRBJ1-4, with TRBD1 matching 7 bases. Germline V gene data show CDR1 as KGHSH and CDR2 as LQKENI. The V gene end was trimmed by 5 bases and the J gene end by 8 bases; junction bases not matched to a gene: 11. The CDR3 is 15 amino acids. CDR3 in amino acids: CASSGRDSVGEKLFF. DNA of the CDR3: TGTGCCAGCTCAGGACGGGACAGCGTAGGGGAAAAACTGTTTTTT.

The chain has TRBV5-4 and TRBJ2-2; 11 nucleotides agree with TRBD1. The V gene end was trimmed by 4 bases and the J gene end by 7 bases; junction bases not matched to a gene: 12. In germline, CDR1 is SGHNT, CDR2 YYREEE (reference sequence). The CDR3 runs to 17 residues. Written as DNA, the CDR3 is TGTGCCAGCAGCCCCCACGGACAGGGGGCAGGTATCGGGGAGCTGTTTTTT. Amino acid sequence: CASSPHGQGAGIGELFF.

V is TRBV2 and J is TRBJ2-7, with TRBD2 identical over 10 bases. The CDR3 spans 15 residues. V lost 1 base, J lost 3 bases, and 3 bases stayed unmatched. CDR1 SNHLY and CDR2 FYNNEI come from the germline V gene. As DNA, the CDR3 is TGTGCCAGCAGTGAAGTCCTAGCGGGAGTCTACGAGCAGTACTTC. Translating it yields CASSEVLAGVYEQYF.